This T cell receptor beta chain was sequenced in a study of T cell repertoires in cytomegalovirus infection. CDR1 is MNHEY and CDR2 is SMNVEV in the germline V gene (reference sequence). CDR3 length: 15 amino acids. Deletions cut 9 bases from V and 1 base from J, with 15 bases between. TCRdb re-called the reads with MiXCR, one entry per CDR3 protein. Counted here are about 340,000 distinct CDR3 sequences, 25% to 30% occurring once; the ten biggest clones make up 20%. As concerns this clonotype: Its specificity is unknown.

The gene calls are TRBV27 and TRBJ2-2, with D uncertain. Sequences were derived from cultured PBMCs, sampled from culture after CMV antigen stimulation. The sequence came from a human donor in good health (CMV status not recorded). Some clones in this sample may be carry-over from other donors' samples. This chain's CDR3 is CASRVFALNTGELFF. The CDR3, as DNA: TGTGCCAGTCGAGTGTTTGCACTGAACACCGGGGAGCTGTTTTTT.